The clone carrying this T cell receptor beta chain was detected once. These data come from a study of blood T cell repertoires in COVID-19. Study at large: Samples representing acute and convalescent COVID-19 were sourced from the United States, Italy and Spain. Sources were T cells, B-cell-depleted T cells, or PBMCs; the material itself was cDNA or gDNA.

How the authors handled the data: Estimation of nucleated cell counts was performed using reference gene primer amplification. The data were produced by immunoSEQ multiplex PCR, yet TCRdb's version contains in-frame clones alone and is incomplete. The D gene and trimming were derived from the DNA, and the V and J assignments and clone size from that table. The sample records more than 60,000 clones, approximately 74% being singletons. Sequencing input: peripheral blood. The TCR comes from a human donor with acute or convalescent COVID-19. The donor label of this sample is uncertain.

In nucleotides, the CDR3 is TGTGCCAGCTCCCCAAAGGGGGAGACCCAGTACTTC. Translated: CASSPKGETQYF. The chain is built from TRBV18 and TRBJ2-5, with a weak D call TRBD1 (5 bases). Looked up from germline, CDR1 is KGHSH and CDR2 is LQKENI. There are 12 residues in the CDR3. The V end was cut by 6 bases, the J end by 5 bases, with 10 bases between.